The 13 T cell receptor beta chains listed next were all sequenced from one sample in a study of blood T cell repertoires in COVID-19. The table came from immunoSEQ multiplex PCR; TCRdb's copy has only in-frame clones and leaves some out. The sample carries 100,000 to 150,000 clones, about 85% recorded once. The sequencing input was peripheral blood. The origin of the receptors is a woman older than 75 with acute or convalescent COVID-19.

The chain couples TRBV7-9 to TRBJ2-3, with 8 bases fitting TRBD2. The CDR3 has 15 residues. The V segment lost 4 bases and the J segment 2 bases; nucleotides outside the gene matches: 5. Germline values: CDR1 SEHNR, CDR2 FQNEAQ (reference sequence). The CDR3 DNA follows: TGTGCCAGCAGCTCGCGGGAGGCGAACACAGATACGCAGTATTTT. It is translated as CASSSREANTDTQYF.

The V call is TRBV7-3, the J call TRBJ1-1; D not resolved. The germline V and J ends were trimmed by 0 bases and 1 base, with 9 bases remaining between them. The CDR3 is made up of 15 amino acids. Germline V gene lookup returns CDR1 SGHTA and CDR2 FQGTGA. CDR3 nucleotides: TGTGCCAGCAGCTTAACGGAGTCGCCGAACACTGAAGCTTTCTTT. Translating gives CASSLTESPNTEAFF.

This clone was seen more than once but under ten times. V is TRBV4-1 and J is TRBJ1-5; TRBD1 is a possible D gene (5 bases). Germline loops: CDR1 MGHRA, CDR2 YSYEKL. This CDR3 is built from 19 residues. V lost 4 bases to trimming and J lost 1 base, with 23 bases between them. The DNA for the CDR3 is TGCGCCAGCAGCCTTGCGGGGGAAAAACTTAAGAGGAGCAATCAGCCCCAGCATTTT. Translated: CASSLAGEKLKRSNQPQHF.

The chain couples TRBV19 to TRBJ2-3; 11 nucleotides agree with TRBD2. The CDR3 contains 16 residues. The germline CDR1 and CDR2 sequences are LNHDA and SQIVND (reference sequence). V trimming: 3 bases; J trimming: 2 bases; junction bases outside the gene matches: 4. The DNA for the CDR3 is TGTGCCAGTAGTATTTCTAGCGGGGGGACCACAGATACGCAGTATTTT. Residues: CASSISSGGTTDTQYF.

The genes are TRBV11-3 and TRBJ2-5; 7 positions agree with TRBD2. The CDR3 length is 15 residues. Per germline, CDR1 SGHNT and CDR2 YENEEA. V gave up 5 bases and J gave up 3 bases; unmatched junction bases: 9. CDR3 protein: CASSASGLAEETQYF. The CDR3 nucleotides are TGTGCCAGCAGCGCTTCTGGGCTAGCGGAAGAGACCCAGTACTTC.

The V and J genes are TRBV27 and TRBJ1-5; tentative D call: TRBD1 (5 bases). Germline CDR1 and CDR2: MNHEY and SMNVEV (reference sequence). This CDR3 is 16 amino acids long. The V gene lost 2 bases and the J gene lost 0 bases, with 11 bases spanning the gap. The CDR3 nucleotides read TGTGCCAGCAGTTTAAGAGGACACCTTAGCAATCAGCCCCAGCATTTT. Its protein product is CASSLRGHLSNQPQHF.

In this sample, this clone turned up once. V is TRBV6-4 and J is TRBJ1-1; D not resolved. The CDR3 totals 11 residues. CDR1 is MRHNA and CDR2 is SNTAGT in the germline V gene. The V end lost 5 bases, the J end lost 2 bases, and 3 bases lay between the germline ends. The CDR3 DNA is TGTGCCAGCAGTCCTAACACTGAAGCTTTCTTT. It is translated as CASSPNTEAFF.

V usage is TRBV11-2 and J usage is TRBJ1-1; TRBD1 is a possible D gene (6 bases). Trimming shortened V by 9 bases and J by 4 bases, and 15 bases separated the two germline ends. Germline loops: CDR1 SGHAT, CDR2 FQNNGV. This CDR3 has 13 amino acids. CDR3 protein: CASTGIRSTEAFF. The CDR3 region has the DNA TGTGCCAGTACAGGGATTCGATCCACTGAAGCTTTCTTT. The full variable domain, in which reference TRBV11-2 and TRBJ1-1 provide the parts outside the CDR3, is EAGVAQSPRYKIIEKRQSVAFWCNPISGHATLYWYQQILGQGPKLLIQFQNNGVVDDSQLPKDRFSAERLKGVDSTLKIQPAKLEDSAVYLCASTGIRSTEAFFGQGTRLTVV.

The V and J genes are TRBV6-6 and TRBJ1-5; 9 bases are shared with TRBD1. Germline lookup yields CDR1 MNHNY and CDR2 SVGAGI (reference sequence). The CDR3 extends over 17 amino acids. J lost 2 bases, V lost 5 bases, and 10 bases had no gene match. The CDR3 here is CASSPELTGGGNQPQHF. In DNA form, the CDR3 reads TGTGCCAGCAGTCCCGAACTCACAGGGGGCGGCAATCAGCCCCAGCATTTT.

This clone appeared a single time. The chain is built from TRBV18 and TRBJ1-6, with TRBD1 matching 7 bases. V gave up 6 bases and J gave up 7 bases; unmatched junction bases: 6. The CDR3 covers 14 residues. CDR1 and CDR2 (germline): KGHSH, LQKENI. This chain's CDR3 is CASSGDSQNSPLHF. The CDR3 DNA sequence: TGTGCCAGCTCCGGGGACAGCCAAAATTCACCCCTCCACTTT.

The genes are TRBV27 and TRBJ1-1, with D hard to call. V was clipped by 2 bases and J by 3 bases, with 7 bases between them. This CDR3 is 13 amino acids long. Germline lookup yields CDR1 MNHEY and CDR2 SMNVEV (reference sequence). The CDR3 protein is CASSLREDTEAFF. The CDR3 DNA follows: TGTGCCAGCAGTTTACGGGAGGACACTGAAGCTTTCTTT.

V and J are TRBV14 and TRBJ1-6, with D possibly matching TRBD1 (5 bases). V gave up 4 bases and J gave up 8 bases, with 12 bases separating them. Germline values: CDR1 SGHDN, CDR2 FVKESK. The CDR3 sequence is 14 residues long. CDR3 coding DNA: TGTGCCAGCAGCCCCACCTGGGGCGATTCACCCCTCCACTTT. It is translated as CASSPTWGDSPLHF.

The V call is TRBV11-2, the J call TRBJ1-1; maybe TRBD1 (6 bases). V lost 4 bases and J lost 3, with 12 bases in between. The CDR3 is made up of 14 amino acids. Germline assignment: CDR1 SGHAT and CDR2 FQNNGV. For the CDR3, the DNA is TGTGCCAGCAGCTGGGCCAGGGGATACACTGAAGCTTTCTTT. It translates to CASSWARGYTEAFF. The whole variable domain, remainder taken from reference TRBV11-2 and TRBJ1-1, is EAGVAQSPRYKIIEKRQSVAFWCNPISGHATLYWYQQILGQGPKLLIQFQNNGVVDDSQLPKDRFSAERLKGVDSTLKIQPAKLEDSAVYLCASSWARGYTEAFFGQGTRLTVV.